This TCR beta chain was obtained from a study of T cells after yellow fever vaccination. This clonotype was counted a few times. TCRdb passed the 5' RACE reads through MiXCR, listing each CDR3 protein once. The table lists 300,000 to 400,000 distinct CDR3 sequences, around 12% of them singletons, with about 3% in the top ten. Unmatched junction bases numbered 8, after V lost 5 bases and J lost 4 bases. Germline assignment: CDR1 DFQATT and CDR2 SNEGSKA (reference sequence). CDR3 length: 15 amino acids. The TCR was taken from a man younger than 35 who received the YFV17D yellow fever vaccine. The input for sequencing was CD4+ T cells sorted from PBMCs, taken 15 days after the yellow fever booster vaccination. This sequence joins TRBV20-1 and TRBJ2-1; TRBD2 matches 10 bases. Here the CDR3 reads CSAQISGGPYNEQFF. The DNA for the CDR3 is TGCAGTGCTCAAATTAGCGGGGGGCCGTACAATGAGCAGTTCTTC.